This T cell receptor beta chain was captured in a study of shared clonotypes between healthy human individuals. Whole-study context: Three plates were used per donor for CD4 naive, three for CD4 memory, two for CD8 naive and one for CD8 memory. Study findings and constraints: A limitation of the genetic and exposure-history diversity represented arose from few donors.

The V end was cut by 4 bases, the J end by 0 bases, with 13 bases between. The CDR3 is made up of 16 amino acids. Germline CDR1 and CDR2: MGHRA and YSYEKL. As concerns this clone: What it recognizes is unknown.

It was across several immunoSEQ plates that each subset's genomic DNA was evenly split. The data were produced by immunoSEQ multiplex PCR, yet TCRdb's version contains in-frame clones alone and is incomplete. The repertoire holds some 2 million clones, with around 95% as singletons. The sequence came from a man between 18 and 29 years old in good health. This chain links TRBV4-1 with TRBJ2-1; D is possibly TRBD1 (6 bases). Sequenced: naive CD4+ T cells sorted from blood. Subset here: CD45RA+ positively selected. In DNA, the CDR3 is TGCGCCAGCAGCCGACGGCAGGGGAGCTCCTACAATGAGCAGTTCTTC. Its translation is CASSRRQGSSYNEQFF.